The 26 T cell receptor beta chains below were found in one sample sequenced in a study of T-cell memory formation after mild COVID-19. TCRdb processed the 5' RACE reads anew with MiXCR; each CDR3 protein has one entry. The sample includes around 180,000 distinct CDR3 sequences, under 20% of them seen just once. The sequencing sample was made of PBMCs or a T cell subset sorted from them (not recorded which). All receptors come from an adult woman who had mild COVID-19 (a few samples of this study predate the infection). Cell type and time point are not known.

The chain has TRBV12-3 or TRBV12-4 and TRBJ1-4, with D perhaps matching TRBD1 (5 bases). The CDR3 length is 14 residues. Trimming pared 2 bases from V and 8 bases from J, leaving 12 bases between. CDR3 amino acids: CASSLFQGKEKLFF. CDR3 bases: TGTGCCAGCAGTTTATTCCAGGGTAAAGAAAAACTGTTTTTT.

V gene TRBV2 combines with J gene TRBJ1-1, with a weak D call TRBD1 (5 bases). The CDR3 loop spans 15 amino acids. Per germline, CDR1 SNHLY and CDR2 FYNNEI. Trimming pared 6 bases from V and 0 bases from J, leaving 14 bases between. The CDR3 reads CASRKGAQVNTEAFF. The CDR3 DNA reads TGTGCCAGCAGAAAAGGGGCGCAGGTGAACACTGAAGCTTTCTTT. The complete variable domain, with remaining parts taken from reference TRBV2 and TRBJ1-1, reads EPEVTQTPSHQVTQMGQEVILRCVPISNHLYFYWYRQILGQKVEFLVSFYNNEISEKSEIFDDQFSVERPDGSNFTLKIRSTKLEDSAMYFCASRKGAQVNTEAFFGQGTRLTVV.

The table lists this clonotype with many counts. The chain employs TRBV6-2 or TRBV6-3 and TRBJ2-5; D remains unclear. From germline, CDR1 is MNHEY and CDR2 SVGEGT. The V and J ends lost 6 bases and 1 base respectively, with 6 bases between them. The length of the CDR3 is 12 residues. The CDR3 here is CASSLLQETQYF. CDR3 in DNA: TGTGCCAGCAGCCTCCTCCAAGAGACCCAGTACTTC.

This clonotype was detected a few times. The chain is built from TRBV24-1 and TRBJ2-4; 8 nucleotides match TRBD2. In germline, CDR1 is KGHDR, CDR2 SFDVKD. The CDR3 runs to 14 residues. J gave up 4 bases and V 4 bases, and 2 bases lay outside the gene matches. The CDR3 coding sequence is TGTGCCACCAGTGACTCGGGGGGGAAAAACATTCAGTACTTC. Translating it yields CATSDSGGKNIQYF.

The rearrangement links TRBV7-8 to TRBJ2-7, with D unclear. Germline V gene lookup returns CDR1 SGHVS and CDR2 FQNEAQ. Trimming left V 3 bases short and J 5 bases short, with 8 bases between. This CDR3 has 12 amino acids. CDR3 nucleotide sequence: TGTGCCAGCAGCTTTTCAGGCGACGAGCAGTACTTC. This gives the protein CASSFSGDEQYF.

This clonotype was found a few times. The gene calls are TRBV7-2 and TRBJ2-7, with TRBD1 as a possible D gene (6 bases). Between the trimmed V and J ends, which lost 4 bases and 5 bases, there was a span of 15 bases. The CDR3 is 14 residues long. In germline, CDR1 is SGHTA, CDR2 FQGNSA. DNA of the CDR3: TGTGCCAGCAGCTCCTTCACAGGGTCCCACGAGCAGTACTTC. It specifies CASSSFTGSHEQYF.

This sequence joins TRBV4-1 and TRBJ1-1; maybe TRBD1 (6 bases). V lost 2 bases and J 6 bases, leaving 13 bases between the germline ends. There are 14 residues in the CDR3. Germline CDR1 and CDR2: MGHRA and YSYEKL. CDR3 sequence reads: CASSQTRGGAEAFF. As DNA, the CDR3 is TGCGCCAGCAGCCAAACCCGGGGGGGCGCTGAAGCTTTCTTT.

In this sample, this clonotype turned up a few times. The J gene is TRBJ2-2, the V gene TRBV23-1; 8 bases match TRBD1. TRBV23-1 is designated an ORF whose function remains uncertain. The CDR3 is 16 residues long. The V segment lost 0 bases and the J segment 7 bases; nucleotides outside the gene matches: 7. CDR3 protein: CASSQSPQGAHGELFF. The CDR3 DNA follows: TGCGCCAGCAGTCAATCGCCTCAGGGGGCCCACGGGGAGCTGTTTTTT.

This clonotype showed up just a few times. This chain links TRBV5-1 with TRBJ2-1, with 7 bases identical to TRBD2. This CDR3 contains 14 residues. CDR1 SGHRS and CDR2 YFSETQ come from the germline V gene. V shed 3 bases and J 4 bases; nucleotides not matched to a gene: 4. Here the CDR3 reads CASSSGGAYNEQFF. The CDR3 DNA reads TGCGCCAGCAGCTCGGGGGGTGCGTACAATGAGCAGTTCTTC.

This clonotype was counted a few times. V and J are TRBV7-2 and TRBJ1-6; D uncertain. Trimming removed 1 base from V and 8 bases from J, with 9 bases in between. The CDR3 spans 14 residues. Germline values: CDR1 SGHTA, CDR2 FQGNSA. CDR3 in DNA: TGTGCCAGCAGCTTAGTTGGAAGTTATTCACCCCTCCACTTT. Its protein is CASSLVGSYSPLHF. Looking up the rest from reference TRBV7-2 and TRBJ1-6 gives the full variable domain: GAGVSQSPSNKVTEKGKDVELRCDPISGHTALYWYRQSLGQGLEFLIYFQGNSAPDKSGLPSDRFSAERTGGSVSTLTIQRTQQEDSAVYLCASSLVGSYSPLHFGNGTRLTVT.

Turning to this clonotype: One end of the junction fails to match germline, which may point to a read error. The chain uses TRBV4-2 and TRBJ2-3, with TRBD1 identical over 7 bases. This CDR3 comprises 16 residues. Germline V gene lookup returns CDR1 LGHNA and CDR2 YNFKEQ. The CDR3 is CASSQPRDSPTYTQYF. CDR3 in DNA: TGTGCCAGCAGCCAACCCAGGGACAGCCCCACATATACGCAGTATTTT.

The chain carries TRBV12-3 or TRBV12-4 and TRBJ1-1; weak D call: TRBD1 (6 bases). V was shortened by 8 bases and J by 6 bases, with 13 bases between the two germline ends. This CDR3 is built from 12 residues. CDR3 in DNA: TGTGCCAGCTTCAGGGGATGGGCTGAAGCTTTCTTT. Protein sequence: CASFRGWAEAFF.

The sample holds a few counts of this clonotype. CDR3 amino acids: CASSQDRLQNYNEQFF. CDR3 in DNA: TGTGCCAGCAGCCAAGATAGACTTCAGAACTACAATGAGCAGTTCTTC. The chain is built from TRBV4-2 and TRBJ2-1, with D unresolved. With 0 bases removed from V and 3 bases from J, the gap between germline ends came to 12 bases. The CDR3 has 16 amino acids. Germline CDR1 LGHNA, CDR2 YNFKEQ.

This clonotype has only a few counts. The V gene is TRBV5-6, the J gene TRBJ2-7; 10 bases align to TRBD1. The junction had 9 bases not matched to a gene; V was cut back by 3 bases and J by 3 bases. Germline V gene data show CDR1 as SGHDT and CDR2 as YYEEEE. This CDR3 region has 16 residues. CDR3 loop: CASSSPWDRGIYEQYF. CDR3 coding DNA: TGTGCCAGCAGCTCACCATGGGACAGGGGCATCTACGAGCAGTACTTC.

This rearrangement joins TRBV19 to TRBJ1-2, with D perhaps matching TRBD1 (5 bases). CDR3 length: 14 amino acids. Trimming took off 4 bases at V and 4 bases at J, with 13 bases between the two ends. Germline CDR1 LNHDA, CDR2 SQIVND (reference sequence). This CDR3 is CASSTTTDSYGYTF. The CDR3 DNA follows: TGTGCCAGTAGTACAACGACAGACAGCTATGGCTACACCTTC.

The genes are TRBV20-1 and TRBJ1-6; 7 positions agree with TRBD1. The CDR3 length is 14 residues. The germline V gene has CDR1 DFQATT and CDR2 SNEGSKA (reference sequence). The V and J ends lost 5 bases and 7 bases, in that order; junction bases with no gene match: 8. DNA of the CDR3: TGCAGTGCTTCCTCGGGACAGCACAATTCACCCCTCCACTTT. Encoded protein: CSASSGQHNSPLHF.

The chain is built from TRBV12-3 or TRBV12-4 and TRBJ1-5, with no clear D. The CDR3 runs to 13 residues. V dropped 5 bases and J dropped 5 bases, with 10 bases sitting between them. The CDR3 coding sequence is TGTGCCAGCAGTCTCCGCCCCTATCAGCCCCAGCATTTT. Amino acid sequence: CASSLRPYQPQHF.

The chain employs TRBV6-5 and TRBJ1-6, with D possibly matching TRBD1 (6 bases). Per germline, CDR1 MNHEY and CDR2 SVGAGI. V lost 3 bases, J lost 0 bases, and 9 bases lay in between. The CDR3 extends over 16 amino acids. This CDR3 is CASSYKGGSYNSPLHF. As DNA, the CDR3 is TGTGCCAGCAGTTATAAGGGGGGCTCCTATAATTCACCCCTCCACTTT.

There are a few counts of this clonotype. The chain recombines TRBV3-1 with TRBJ1-2; unclear D gene. Looked up from germline, CDR1 is LGHDT and CDR2 is YNNKEL (reference sequence). The CDR3 is made up of 17 amino acids. V shed 1 base and J shed 2 bases, with 17 bases lying between them. CDR3 nucleotide sequence: TGTGCCAGCAGCCAAGTTCCCTTTTGGACGGACAACTATGGCTACACCTTC. Protein sequence: CASSQVPFWTDNYGYTF.

The gene calls are TRBV7-9 and TRBJ1-1, with TRBD1 matching 7 bases. The CDR3 is 14 residues long. Germline lookup yields CDR1 SEHNR and CDR2 FQNEAQ (reference sequence). Losses at the gene ends were 6 bases for V and 1 base for J; bases not matched to a gene: 5. The CDR3 is CASRRDRSNTEAFF. In DNA form, the CDR3 reads TGTGCCAGCAGGCGGGACAGATCGAACACTGAAGCTTTCTTT. Full variable domain (outside the CDR3, taken from reference TRBV7-9 and TRBJ1-1): DTGVSQNPRHKITKRGQNVTFRCDPISEHNRLYWYRQTLGQGPEFLTYFQNEAQLEKSRLLSDRFSAERPKGSFSTLEIQRTEQGDSAMYLCASRRDRSNTEAFFGQGTRLTVV.

This clonotype was observed a handful of times. The V call is TRBV5-7, the J call TRBJ2-1; 8 positions agree with TRBD1. TRBV5-7 is reported as an ORF; its role is uncertain. The V gene end was trimmed by 3 bases and the J gene end by 0 bases; junction bases not matched to a gene: 29. The CDR3 is made up of 24 amino acids. CDR3 coding DNA: TGTGCCAGCAGCTCAGCCAGGACAGGGCTATTTTTTGTTTGTGAGAGAGTCTCCTACAATGAGCAGTTCTTC. Protein sequence: CASSSARTGLFFVCERVSYNEQFF.

This clonotype was seen a few times. The chain carries TRBV20-1 and TRBJ2-5, with D perhaps being TRBD1 or TRBD2 (5 bases each). The ends were cut back, 4 bases at V and 7 bases at J, with 13 bases in the middle. Germline values: CDR1 DFQATT, CDR2 SNEGSKA (reference sequence). The CDR3 totals 12 residues. The CDR3 reads CSAKGPARTQYF. CDR3 coding DNA: TGCAGTGCTAAGGGACCAGCGCGGACCCAGTACTTC.

The chain is built from TRBV6-6 and TRBJ1-1, with D possibly matching TRBD1 (6 bases). V dropped 5 bases and J dropped 11 bases, with 15 bases sitting between them. The germline CDR1 and CDR2 sequences are MNHNY and SVGAGI (reference sequence). This CDR3 comprises 12 residues. The CDR3 DNA sequence: TGTGCCAGCAGTCCTACAGGGAACAAGGCTTTCTTT. Residues: CASSPTGNKAFF.

The chain uses TRBV6-6 and TRBJ2-7; D remains ambiguous. There are 15 residues in the CDR3. The germline CDR1 and CDR2 sequences are MNHNY and SVGAGI (reference sequence). V was cut by 6 bases and J by 4 bases, with 19 bases left in between. The CDR3 sequence is CASSDPPFSGYEQYF. The CDR3 bases are TGTGCCAGCAGCGATCCCCCGTTTAGTGGGTACGAGCAGTACTTC.

The CDR3 sequence: CASSLSLSSTDTQYF. The CDR3 DNA reads as TGTGCCAGCAGTTTGAGCCTGTCTAGCACAGATACGCAGTATTTT. This chain connects TRBV12-3 or TRBV12-4 to TRBJ2-3; D unresolved. Trimming removed 3 bases at V and 0 bases at J, with 10 bases between. The CDR3 length is 15 residues.

The chain carries TRBV5-1 and TRBJ1-1; D ambiguous. The CDR3 is 15 amino acids. Germline loops: CDR1 SGHRS, CDR2 YFSETQ. Trimming left V 4 bases short and J 4 bases short, with 17 bases between. The CDR3 DNA reads TGCGCCAGCAGCCGTCTCGGGATGTTGGGCACTGAAGCTTTCTTT. It translates to CASSRLGMLGTEAFF.